A single sample gave rise to the 5 T cell receptor beta chains below, sequenced in a study of blood T cell repertoires in COVID-19. The assay was immunoSEQ multiplex PCR, and TCRdb's table has in-frame clones only and misses some. Of hundreds of thousands of clones listed, 89% are singletons. Material for sequencing was PBMCs or T cells enriched from blood (not recorded which). These receptors were taken from a middle-aged woman who had recovered from COVID-19.

The V call is TRBV7-9, the J call TRBJ1-5; no definite D call. The V end lost 1 base, the J end lost 2 bases, and 18 bases lay between the germline ends. Per the germline V gene, CDR1 is SEHNR and CDR2 is FQNEAQ (reference sequence). This CDR3 has 18 residues. CDR3 residues: CASSLVVDKEYRNQPQHF. CDR3 DNA sequence: TGTGCCAGCAGCTTAGTGGTCGACAAGGAATATCGCAATCAGCCCCAGCATTTT.

This rearrangement joins TRBV7-2 to TRBJ1-2; possible D gene TRBD1, 5 bases. Germline V lookup: CDR1 SGHTA, CDR2 FQGNSA. Between the trimmed V and J ends, which lost 3 bases and 5 bases, there was a span of 13 bases. The CDR3 spans 14 residues. This CDR3 is CASSFGGVGYGYTF. CDR3 sequence (DNA): TGTGCCAGCAGCTTTGGGGGGGTTGGTTATGGCTACACCTTC.

The chain uses TRBV29-1 and TRBJ1-1; D may be TRBD1 (6 bases). V lost 5 bases and J lost 5, with 12 bases in between. Germline V gene sequence: CDR1 SQVTM, CDR2 ANQGSEA. CDR3 length: 12 amino acids. The CDR3 region is CSVLRGKTEAFF. As DNA, the CDR3 is TGCAGCGTTCTTAGGGGGAAAACTGAAGCTTTCTTT.

The chain carries TRBV7-2 and TRBJ2-1, with 7 bases lining up with TRBD2. Germline CDR1 reads SGHTA; CDR2 reads FQGNSA. The CDR3 has 15 amino acids. V lost 1 base and J lost 8; bases outside the gene matches: 8. CDR3 bases: TGTGCCAGCAGCTTAGGGCTAGCGGTTGTTTATGAGCAGTTCTTC. Residues: CASSLGLAVVYEQFF.

Concerning this clone itself: Other DNA sequences in the sample encode the same CDR3. The chain is built from TRBV5-1 and TRBJ1-2; 11 bases match TRBD1. The CDR3 sequence is 14 residues long. V gave up 4 bases and J gave up 4 bases; unmatched junction bases: 3. Germline V CDR1 and CDR2: SGHRS, YFSETQ. CDR3 DNA: TGCGCCAGCAGCACGGACAGGGGGCTCTATGGCTACACCTTC. Translating it yields CASSTDRGLYGYTF.